This TCR beta chain came from a study of T cells in localized non-small cell lung cancer. Broader study findings: Across samples, adjacent lung featured a median roughly 50 of the top 100 tumor clones.

V was pared by 1 base and J by 3 bases, with 12 bases between. The CDR3 is made up of 15 amino acids. Germline V CDR1 and CDR2: SGHNT, YENEEA. The method was immunoSEQ multiplex PCR; TCRdb's version includes in-frame clones alone and lacks a portion of them. The repertoire consists of approximately 1,400 clones, with approximately 32% occurring once and the leading ten covering 15% to 20%. By frequency in the sample, this clone is large. Antigen unknown. The TCR comes from a male donor aged 60 or over with stage II squamous cell lung carcinoma. The chain links TRBV11-3 to TRBJ2-5; D is possibly TRBD1 (5 bases). The material sequenced was normal lung tissue next to the tumor, taken before any cancer treatment. DNA of the CDR3: TGTGCCAGCAGCTTAGGGGGCAGATCGAAAGAGACCCAGTACTTC. It codes for CASSLGGRSKETQYF.